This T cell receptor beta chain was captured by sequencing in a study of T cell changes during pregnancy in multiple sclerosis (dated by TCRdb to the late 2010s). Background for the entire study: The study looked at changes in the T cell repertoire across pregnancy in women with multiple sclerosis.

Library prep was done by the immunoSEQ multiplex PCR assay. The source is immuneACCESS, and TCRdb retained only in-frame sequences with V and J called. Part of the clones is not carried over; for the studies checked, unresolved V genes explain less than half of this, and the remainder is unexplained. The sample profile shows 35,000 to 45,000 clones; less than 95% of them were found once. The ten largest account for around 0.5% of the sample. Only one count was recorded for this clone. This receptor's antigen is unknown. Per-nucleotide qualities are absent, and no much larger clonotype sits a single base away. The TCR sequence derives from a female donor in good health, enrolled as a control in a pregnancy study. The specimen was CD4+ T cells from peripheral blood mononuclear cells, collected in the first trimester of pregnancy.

The CDR3 reads CASSPKETGAYGYTF. Here is the DNA: TGTGCCAGCAGTCCCAAAGAGACTGGGGCCTATGGCTACACCTTC. The sequence links TRBV6-6 to TRBJ1-2, with a weak D call of TRBD1 (5 bases match). The CDR3 spans 15 residues, from the cysteine through the phenylalanine. Left in the record is the CDR3 DNA by itself, 45 bases read in frame from the first base. For CDR1 and CDR2, the germline V gene (reference sequence) lists MNHNY and SVGAGI. The trim is 5 bases for V and 4 bases for J, with a gap of 17 bases between the germline ends.